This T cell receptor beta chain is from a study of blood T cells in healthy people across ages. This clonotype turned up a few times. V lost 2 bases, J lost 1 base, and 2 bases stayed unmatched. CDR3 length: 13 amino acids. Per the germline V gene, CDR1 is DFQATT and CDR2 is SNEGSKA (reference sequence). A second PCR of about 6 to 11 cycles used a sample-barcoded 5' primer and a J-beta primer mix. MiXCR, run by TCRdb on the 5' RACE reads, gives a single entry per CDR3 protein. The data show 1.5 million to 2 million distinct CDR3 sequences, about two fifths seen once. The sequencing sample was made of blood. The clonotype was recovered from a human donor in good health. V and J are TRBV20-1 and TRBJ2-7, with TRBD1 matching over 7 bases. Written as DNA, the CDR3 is TGCAGTGCTAGAATGGACAGGTCCTACGAGCAGTACTTC. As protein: CSARMDRSYEQYF.